The 8 T cell receptor beta chains reported below all come from one sample, sequenced in a study of cytomegalovirus exposure and HLA in healthy donors. Researchers ran the PCR with 60 Vbeta and 13 Jbeta primers. Some clones are missing from TCRdb's copy, which holds only in-frame ones; the method was immunoSEQ multiplex PCR. The sample lists roughly 200,000 clones, about 82% seen once, with about 3.1% in the top ten. Sequencing was carried out using PBMCs. The receptor source for this set is a young man in good health and CMV-seronegative.

The rearrangement uses TRBV10-2 and TRBJ2-1; perhaps TRBD1 as D (7 bases). The CDR3 contains 10 residues. Germline loops: CDR1 WSHSY, CDR2 SAAADI. V was shortened by 8 bases and J by 14 bases, with 13 bases between the two germline ends. CDR3 DNA: TGCGCCAGCGGGGGGACAGATAAGTTCTTC. Protein product: CASGGTDKFF.

V is TRBV6-6 and J is TRBJ1-5; no definite D call. The CDR3 has 15 residues. V lost 2 bases and J lost 7, with 15 bases in between. Germline V lookup: CDR1 MNHNY, CDR2 SVGAGI (reference sequence). In DNA form, the CDR3 reads TGTGCCAGCAGTTACGATAGCCGGCCCGGCCAGCCCCAGCATTTT. This codes for CASSYDSRPGQPQHF.

The chain employs TRBV19 and TRBJ2-5; TRBD1 agrees at 8 bases. The CDR3 is made up of 17 amino acids. V dropped 3 bases and J dropped 4; count of bases not matched to a gene: 13. The germline CDR1 and CDR2 sequences are LNHDA and SQIVND (reference sequence). The CDR3 nucleotides are TGTGCCAGTAGTATCGTCCCCCCCGCAGGGGGCCGAGAGACCCAGTACTTC. Its protein is CASSIVPPAGGRETQYF.

J is TRBJ1-4 and V is TRBV7-9; D is undetermined. Trimming took off 3 bases at V and 12 bases at J, with 14 bases between the two ends. The V gene's germline CDR1 is SEHNR and CDR2 FQNEAQ (reference sequence). The CDR3 is 13 residues long. This CDR3 is CASSLNPAEELFF. The CDR3 DNA reads TGTGCCAGCAGCTTGAACCCCGCGGAGGAACTGTTTTTT.

Within the sample, this clone is medium-sized (0.01 to 0.1%). This chain connects TRBV19 to TRBJ2-3; TRBD2 might be the D (7 bases). This CDR3 is 16 amino acids long. The germline CDR1 and CDR2 sequences are LNHDA and SQIVND (reference sequence). V lost 3 bases and J 6 bases, leaving 19 bases between the germline ends. Here the CDR3 DNA reads TGTGCCAGTAGTATCCGCGGCGGGGGCAGTGGGGATACGCAGTATTTT. This sequence encodes CASSIRGGGSGDTQYF.

V usage is TRBV18 and J usage is TRBJ1-4; no definite D call. The germline CDR1 and CDR2 sequences are KGHSH and LQKENI. V dropped 8 bases and J dropped 7 bases, with 11 bases sitting between them. CDR3 length: 12 amino acids. The CDR3 reads CASSSTPEKLFF. The CDR3 region has the DNA TGTGCCAGCAGCTCCACCCCTGAAAAACTGTTTTTT.

CDR3 region: CASSEVVLAAYQPQHF. DNA for the CDR3: TGTGCCAGCAGTGAAGTAGTATTGGCAGCGTATCAGCCCCAGCATTTT. J is TRBJ1-5 and V is TRBV6-1; D uncertain. The CDR3 is 16 residues long. V lost 1 base to trimming and J lost 5 bases, with 15 bases between them. CDR1 and CDR2 (germline): MNHNS, SASEGT.

The V gene is TRBV19, the J gene TRBJ1-6; 11 bases map to TRBD1. There are 17 residues in the CDR3. Germline CDR1 reads LNHDA; CDR2 reads SQIVND (reference sequence). J gave up 7 bases and V 8 bases, and 13 bases lay outside the gene matches. CDR3 region: CASSEIGTGGLNSPLHF. The CDR3 DNA reads TGTGCCAGTTCCGAAATTGGGACAGGGGGTTTGAATTCACCCCTCCACTTT.